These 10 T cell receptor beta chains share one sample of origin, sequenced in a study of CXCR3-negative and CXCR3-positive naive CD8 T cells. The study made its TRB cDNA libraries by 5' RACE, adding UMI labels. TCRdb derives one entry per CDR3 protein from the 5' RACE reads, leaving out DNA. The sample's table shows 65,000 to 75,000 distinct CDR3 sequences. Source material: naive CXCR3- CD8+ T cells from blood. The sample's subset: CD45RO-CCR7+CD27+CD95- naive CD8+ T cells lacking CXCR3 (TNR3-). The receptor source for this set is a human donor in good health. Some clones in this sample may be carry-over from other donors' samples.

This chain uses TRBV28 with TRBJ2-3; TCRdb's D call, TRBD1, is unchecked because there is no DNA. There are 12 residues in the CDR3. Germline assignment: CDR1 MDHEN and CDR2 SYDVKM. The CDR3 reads CASGGAENTQYF.

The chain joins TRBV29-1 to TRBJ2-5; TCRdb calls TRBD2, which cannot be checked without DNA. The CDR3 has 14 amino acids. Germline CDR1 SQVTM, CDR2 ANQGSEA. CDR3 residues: CSVVSSTSPETQYF.

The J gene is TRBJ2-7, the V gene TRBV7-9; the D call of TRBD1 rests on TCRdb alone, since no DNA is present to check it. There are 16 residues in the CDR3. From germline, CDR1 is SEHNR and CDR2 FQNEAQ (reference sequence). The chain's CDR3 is CASTAFSTDRAGEQYF.

CDR3 sequence reads: CASSSTRDSIVYEQYF. The chain recombines TRBV6-6 with TRBJ2-7; TCRdb proposes TRBD2, but this gene call is untestable without DNA. CDR3 length equals 16 residues. From germline, CDR1 is MNHNY and CDR2 SVGAGI (reference sequence).

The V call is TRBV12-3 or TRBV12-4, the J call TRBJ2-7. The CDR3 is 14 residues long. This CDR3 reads CASSPSGGSYEQYF.

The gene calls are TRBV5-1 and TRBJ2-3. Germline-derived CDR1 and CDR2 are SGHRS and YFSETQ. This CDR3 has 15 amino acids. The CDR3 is CASSFEVRGTDTQYF.

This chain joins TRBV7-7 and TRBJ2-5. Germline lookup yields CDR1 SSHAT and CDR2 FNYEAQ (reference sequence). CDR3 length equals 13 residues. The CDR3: CASSPSQQETQYF.

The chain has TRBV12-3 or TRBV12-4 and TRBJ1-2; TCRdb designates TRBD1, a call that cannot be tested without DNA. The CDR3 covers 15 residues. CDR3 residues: CASSSPWGGRYGYTF.

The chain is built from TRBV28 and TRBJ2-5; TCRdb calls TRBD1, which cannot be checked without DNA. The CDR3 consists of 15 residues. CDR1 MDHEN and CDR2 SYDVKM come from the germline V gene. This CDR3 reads CASSPRTGGSETQYF. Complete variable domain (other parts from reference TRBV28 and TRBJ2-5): DVKVTQSSRYLVKRTGEKVFLECVQDMDHENMFWYRQDPGLGLRLIYFSYDVKMKEKGDIPEGYSVSREKKERFSLILESASTNQTSMYLCASSPRTGGSETQYFGPGTRLLVL.

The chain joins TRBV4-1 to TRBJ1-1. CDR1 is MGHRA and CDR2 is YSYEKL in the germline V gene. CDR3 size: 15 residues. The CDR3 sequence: CASSHGGAQNTEAFF.